This record looks at one T cell receptor (beta chain) sequence and its context. This entry belongs to a study of blood T cell repertoires in COVID-19. Clones were read by immunoSEQ multiplex PCR, and TCRdb kept only the in-frame ones, dropping some. The data show approximately 150,000 clones, around four fifths seen once. Exposed enrollees encountered a COVID-19 case at some point within 2 weeks before study entry. Trimming pared 10 bases from V and 0 bases from J, leaving 19 bases between. Germline-derived CDR1 and CDR2 are SGHVS and FQNEAQ. This CDR3 has 16 amino acids. The rearrangement links TRBV7-8 to TRBJ2-1; the D gene is possibly TRBD2 (5 bases). The sequence was collected from a man aged 65 to 79 who had been exposed to COVID-19. The sample consisted of PBMCs or T cells enriched from blood (not recorded which). For the CDR3, the DNA is TGTGCCACCCAAACGGGGATGGTGAGCTCCTACAATGAGCAGTTCTTC. Amino acid sequence: CATQTGMVSSYNEQFF.